A single sample gave rise to the 29 T cell receptor beta chains below, sequenced in a study of cytomegalovirus exposure and HLA in healthy donors. With 60 Vbeta and 13 Jbeta primers, the PCR was carried out. Sequencing was performed with immunoSEQ multiplex PCR; in TCRdb, only in-frame clones are kept and a portion is missing. The sample comprises about 93,000 clones, roughly four fifths of which are singletons, and 0.5% to 0.65% rests with the top ten. Sequenced sample: PBMCs. These receptors were taken from a man aged 25-45 years in good health and CMV-seronegative.

This sequence joins TRBV7-2 and TRBJ2-5; 9 positions agree with TRBD2. V gave up 5 bases and J gave up 5 bases; unmatched junction bases: 12. CDR1 and CDR2 (germline): SGHTA, FQGNSA. This CDR3 is built from 16 residues. The CDR3 DNA reads as TGTGCCAGCAGCCCCTTTGAGCGGGGGGACGGGGAGACCCAGTACTTC. Translating gives CASSPFERGDGETQYF.

The chain has TRBV7-9 and TRBJ1-2, with D hard to call. The CDR3 loop spans 14 amino acids. Germline V lookup: CDR1 SEHNR, CDR2 FQNEAQ (reference sequence). Trimming shortened V by 5 bases and J by 3 bases, and 13 bases separated the two germline ends. CDR3 in DNA: TGTGCCAGCAGCCATTGGGAGGGCCACTATGGCTACACCTTC. This gives the protein CASSHWEGHYGYTF.

The chain joins TRBV5-1 to TRBJ1-2; TRBD1 matches at 8 bases. Trimming cost V 0 bases and J 5 bases; bases outside gene matches: 6. The V gene's germline CDR1 is SGHRS and CDR2 YFSETQ. This CDR3 region has 15 residues. The CDR3 is CASSLGQGTGYGYTF. The CDR3 region has the DNA TGCGCCAGCAGCTTGGGACAGGGGACGGGGTATGGCTACACCTTC. The full variable domain, with the rest looked up from reference TRBV5-1 and TRBJ1-2, is KAGVTQTPRYLIKTRGQQVTLSCSPISGHRSVSWYQQTPGQGLQFLFEYFSETQRNKGNFPGRFSGRQFSNSRSEMNVSTLELGDSALYLCASSLGQGTGYGYTFGSGTRLTVV.

This chain uses TRBV5-5 with TRBJ1-1; 11 nucleotides match TRBD1. The trim removed 4 bases at V and 5 bases at J, leaving 13 bases unmatched. CDR3 length equals 17 residues. Germline V CDR1 and CDR2: SGHKS, YYEKEE (reference sequence). The CDR3 here is CASSLRVAGQGATEAFF. CDR3 coding DNA: TGTGCCAGCAGCCTGAGGGTTGCAGGACAGGGGGCGACTGAAGCTTTCTTT.

The rearrangement links TRBV7-9 to TRBJ2-7, with 10 bases fitting TRBD2. This CDR3 has 16 residues. The V gene's germline CDR1 is SEHNR and CDR2 FQNEAQ (reference sequence). V lost 6 bases and J lost 2; bases outside the gene matches: 10. CDR3 amino acids: CASRLIAGGAPYEQYV. Here the CDR3 DNA reads TGTGCCAGCAGACTTATAGCGGGAGGTGCCCCCTACGAGCAGTACGTC.

This clone was found a few times. The V call is TRBV27, the J call TRBJ2-7; D may be TRBD2 (5 bases). Deletions cut 5 bases from V and 1 base from J, with 9 bases between. This CDR3 contains 13 residues. From germline, CDR1 is MNHEY and CDR2 SMNVEV (reference sequence). The CDR3 DNA reads TGTGCCAGCAGTCCCCGGGGTTCCTACGAGCAGTACGTC. Protein sequence: CASSPRGSYEQYV.

The gene calls are TRBV7-2 and TRBJ1-4; TRBD1 aligns across 8 bases. The J segment lost 8 bases and the V segment lost 5 bases, leaving 7 bases of the junction unmatched. The CDR3 spans 14 residues. Per germline, CDR1 SGHTA and CDR2 FQGNSA. The CDR3 sequence is CASSNRQGREKLFF. Written as DNA, the CDR3 is TGTGCCAGCAGCAACCGACAGGGGAGGGAAAAACTGTTTTTT.

The chain links TRBV14 to TRBJ1-1, with a weak D call TRBD1 (5 bases). Trimming removed 5 bases at V and 1 base at J, with 17 bases between. CDR3 length equals 16 residues. CDR1 and CDR2 (germline): SGHDN, FVKESK. The CDR3 sequence is CASSSDSWGENTEAFF. CDR3 coding DNA: TGTGCCAGCAGCTCCGACAGTTGGGGTGAGAACACTGAAGCTTTCTTT. Full variable domain (remainder filled in from reference TRBV14 and TRBJ1-1): EAGVTQFPSHSVIEKGQTVTLRCDPISGHDNLYWYRRVMGKEIKFLLHFVKESKQDESGMPNNRFLAERTGGTYSTLKVQPAELEDSGVYFCASSSDSWGENTEAFFGQGTRLTVV.

This chain links TRBV4-2 with TRBJ1-1; D might be TRBD1 (5 bases). Germline lookup yields CDR1 LGHNA and CDR2 YNFKEQ. V was trimmed by 3 bases and J by 6 bases, leaving 11 bases between them. This CDR3 spans 13 amino acids. The CDR3 nucleotides are TGTGCCAGCAGCCATGATGGGGGGGCTGAAGCTTTCTTT. It yields the protein CASSHDGGAEAFF.

The genes are TRBV7-6 and TRBJ1-3; the match to TRBD1 covers 7 bases. The junction had 12 bases not matched to a gene; V was cut back by 1 base and J by 0 bases. The CDR3 is 19 amino acids. Germline V gives CDR1 SGHVS, CDR2 FNYEAQ. The DNA of the CDR3 is TGTGCCAGCAGCTTAGTAGGGGGCAAAGGGATTTACTCTGGAAACACCATATATTTT. Its translation is CASSLVGGKGIYSGNTIYF. The full variable domain, rest sourced from reference TRBV7-6 and TRBJ1-3, is GAGVSQSPRYKVTKRGQDVALRCDPISGHVSLYWYRQALGQGPEFLTYFNYEAQQDKSGLPNDRFSAERPEGSISTLTIQRTEQRDSAMYRCASSLVGGKGIYSGNTIYFGEGSWLTVV.

V is TRBV7-3 and J is TRBJ1-1; a possible D gene is TRBD1 (6 bases). V shed 5 bases and J shed 11 bases, with 21 bases lying between them. Germline V gene lookup returns CDR1 SGHTA and CDR2 FQGTGA. This CDR3 spans 14 amino acids. The CDR3: CASSPPGGPAAAFF. For the CDR3, the DNA is TGTGCCAGCAGCCCACCTGGGGGCCCCGCGGCGGCTTTCTTT.

V usage is TRBV5-1 and J usage is TRBJ1-6; the match to TRBD1 covers 7 bases. Germline CDR1 and CDR2: SGHRS and YFSETQ. The CDR3 is 16 residues long. V lost 1 base to trimming and J lost 4 bases; unmatched junction nucleotides: 5. The CDR3 sequence: CASSLSRGQYNSPLHF. The CDR3 nucleotides read TGCGCCAGCAGCTTGTCAAGGGGACAGTATAATTCACCCCTCCACTTT.

J is TRBJ1-2 and V is TRBV5-6; 7 bases line up with TRBD1. The CDR3 spans 15 residues. Germline loops: CDR1 SGHDT, CDR2 YYEEEE. V lost 4 bases and J lost 8; bases outside the gene matches: 14. This CDR3 reads CASSAYSDRVYGYTF. CDR3 coding DNA: TGTGCCAGCAGCGCCTATTCCGACAGGGTCTACGGCTACACCTTC.

This chain uses TRBV27 with TRBJ2-1; 9 bases line up with TRBD1. Germline values: CDR1 MNHEY, CDR2 SMNVEV (reference sequence). The V segment lost 3 bases and the J segment 7 bases; nucleotides outside the gene matches: 4. The CDR3 spans 14 residues. CDR3 sequence reads: CASSLGQGINEQFF. CDR3 DNA: TGTGCCAGCAGTTTGGGACAGGGCATAAATGAGCAGTTCTTC.

This clone has just a few counts. This chain links TRBV27 with TRBJ2-3, with D maybe TRBD1 (5 bases). The CDR3 covers 12 residues. The V and J ends lost 2 bases and 6 bases respectively, with 6 bases between them. Germline V gene sequence: CDR1 MNHEY, CDR2 SMNVEV (reference sequence). The CDR3 spells CASSLRGDTQYF. The CDR3 nucleotides are TGTGCCAGCAGTTTAAGGGGTGATACGCAGTATTTT.

V gene TRBV7-6 combines with J gene TRBJ1-6; 8 nucleotides agree with TRBD1. Germline V lookup: CDR1 SGHVS, CDR2 FNYEAQ. The V and J ends lost 1 base and 12 bases, in that order; junction bases with no gene match: 14. CDR3 size: 17 residues. The CDR3 loop reads CASSLEGGQGAKLPLHF. The CDR3 region has the DNA TGTGCCAGCAGCTTAGAGGGAGGCCAGGGGGCTAAACTACCCCTCCACTTT.

The V gene is TRBV5-1, the J gene TRBJ2-5, with 14 bases identical to TRBD2. CDR1 is SGHRS and CDR2 is YFSETQ in the germline V gene. The CDR3 spans 16 residues. V lost 3 bases, J lost 5 bases, and 6 bases stayed unmatched. CDR3 sequence reads: CASSSGTSGSRETQYF. Here the CDR3 DNA reads TGCGCCAGCAGCTCTGGGACTAGCGGGAGCAGGGAGACCCAGTACTTC.

The chain has TRBV5-1 and TRBJ2-1, with D possibly being TRBD2 (6 bases). Trimming removed 4 bases from V and 4 bases from J, with 15 bases in between. Germline V lookup: CDR1 SGHRS, CDR2 YFSETQ. The CDR3 contains 15 residues. CDR3 region: CASSMAAGSYNEQFF. The CDR3 bases are TGCGCCAGCAGCATGGCGGCGGGGTCTTACAATGAGCAGTTCTTC. The full variable domain, its missing parts supplied by reference TRBV5-1 and TRBJ2-1, is KAGVTQTPRYLIKTRGQQVTLSCSPISGHRSVSWYQQTPGQGLQFLFEYFSETQRNKGNFPGRFSGRQFSNSRSEMNVSTLELGDSALYLCASSMAAGSYNEQFFGPGTRLTVL.

The chain combines TRBV7-9 with TRBJ2-1; tentative D call: TRBD1 (5 bases). The CDR3 contains 14 residues. V dropped 1 base and J dropped 7 bases, with 11 bases sitting between them. Per the germline V gene, CDR1 is SEHNR and CDR2 is FQNEAQ (reference sequence). The CDR3, as DNA: TGTGCCAGCAGCTTAGGAGGTTCAGGGAATGAGCAGTTCTTC. Its protein product is CASSLGGSGNEQFF.

The chain employs TRBV5-1 and TRBJ2-1, with 7 bases aligning to TRBD2. After removal of 0 bases from V and 3 bases from J, the junction contained 3 bases not matched to a gene. The CDR3 has 15 amino acids. Looked up from germline, CDR1 is SGHRS and CDR2 is YFSETQ. The CDR3 sequence is CASSLGAGSYNEQFF. DNA for the CDR3: TGCGCCAGCAGCTTGGGAGCGGGAAGCTACAATGAGCAGTTCTTC.

The chain uses TRBV5-1 and TRBJ2-7; 11 nucleotides match TRBD2. V lost 0 bases and J lost 4; bases outside the gene matches: 12. CDR1 and CDR2 from the germline V gene are SGHRS and YFSETQ. The CDR3 has 18 amino acids. The CDR3 is CASSLVGSGGAFAYEQYF. Here the CDR3 DNA reads TGCGCCAGCAGCTTGGTAGGTAGCGGGGGGGCCTTCGCTTACGAGCAGTACTTC.

V gene TRBV30 combines with J gene TRBJ2-1; D may be TRBD2 (6 bases). CDR1 is GTSNPN, CDR2 SVGIG, per germline (reference sequence). This CDR3 spans 14 amino acids. V dropped 3 bases and J dropped 5 bases, with 14 bases sitting between them. Here the CDR3 reads CAWSPRRGNNEQFF. The CDR3 bases are TGTGCCTGGAGCCCACGGCGGGGTAACAATGAGCAGTTCTTC.

The chain carries TRBV29-1 and TRBJ1-3; TRBD1 might be the D (6 bases). Trimming cost V 7 bases and J 4 bases, with 11 bases left between them. This CDR3 comprises 12 residues. Germline values: CDR1 SQVTM, CDR2 ANQGSEA. The CDR3 spells CSARGTGNTIYF. The CDR3 DNA is TGCAGCGCCCGTGGGACAGGAAACACCATATATTTT.

The chain joins TRBV6-5 to TRBJ2-1; no firm D call. The V gene lost 2 bases and the J gene lost 4 bases, with 15 bases spanning the gap. The CDR3 runs 16 residues. Germline-derived CDR1 and CDR2 are MNHEY and SVGAGI. The chain's CDR3 is CASSYGTTQIYNEQFF. The CDR3 region has the DNA TGTGCCAGCAGTTACGGAACTACGCAAATTTACAATGAGCAGTTCTTC.

The chain employs TRBV10-3 and TRBJ1-2; the match to TRBD1 covers 7 bases. Germline CDR1 and CDR2: ENHRY and SYGVKD. The CDR3 totals 19 residues. V dropped 2 bases and J dropped 4; count of bases not matched to a gene: 19. The CDR3 sequence is CAISEMLGTAAAVVYGYTF. The CDR3 coding sequence is TGTGCCATCAGTGAGATGCTTGGGACAGCTGCTGCCGTTGTCTATGGCTACACCTTC.

This clone was observed a few times. CDR3 in amino acids: CASSRTGSSYEQYV. Here the CDR3 DNA reads TGTGCCAGCAGCCGAACAGGGAGCTCCTACGAGCAGTACGTC. The chain is built from TRBV13 and TRBJ2-7; D may be TRBD1 (6 bases). Trimming cost V 5 bases and J 0 bases, with 11 bases left between them. Germline lookup yields CDR1 PRHDT and CDR2 FYEKMQ (reference sequence). The CDR3 has 14 residues.

The rearrangement links TRBV10-3 to TRBJ1-2; D is ambiguous. This CDR3 has 13 residues. Germline assignment: CDR1 ENHRY and CDR2 SYGVKD. V shed 2 bases and J shed 5 bases, with 9 bases lying between them. CDR3 sequence reads: CAISETTEYGYTF. Written as DNA, the CDR3 is TGTGCCATCAGTGAGACGACGGAGTATGGCTACACCTTC.

V is TRBV5-4 and J is TRBJ2-7; 12 bases align to TRBD1. The ends lost 3 bases at V and 4 bases at J; junction bases unmatched: 11. This CDR3 comprises 17 residues. The V gene's germline CDR1 is SGHNT and CDR2 YYREEE (reference sequence). Here the CDR3 reads CASSSPGTGGVKYEQYF. DNA of the CDR3: TGTGCCAGCAGCTCCCCCGGGACAGGGGGCGTCAAATACGAGCAGTACTTC. Based on the CDR3 plus reference TRBV5-4 and TRBJ2-7, the full variable domain is ETGVTQSPTHLIKTRGQQVTLRCSSQSGHNTVSWYQQALGQGPQFIFQYYREEENGRGNFPPRFSGLQFPNYSSELNVNALELDDSALYLCASSSPGTGGVKYEQYFGPGTRLTVT.

This chain links TRBV5-4 with TRBJ2-7; D is unresolved. This CDR3 contains 12 residues. V was shortened by 5 bases and J by 6 bases, with 12 bases between the two germline ends. CDR1 and CDR2 from the germline V gene are SGHNT and YYREEE (reference sequence). CDR3 residues: CASSQYSGEQYF. The DNA for the CDR3 is TGTGCCAGCAGTCAATATTCGGGCGAGCAGTACTTC.